This record concerns one T cell receptor (beta chain) sequence. No antigen is known for it. Trimming stripped 5 bases from V and 5 bases from J, with 16 bases between. Germline assignment: CDR1 SGHAT and CDR2 FQDESV (reference sequence). The CDR3 length is 14 residues. During its preparation, the TCRbeta library received unique molecular identifiers. Each CDR3 protein is one row after TCRdb ran MiXCR on the PCR reads. The table lists a few hundred thousand distinct CDR3 sequences, roughly 44% of them singletons, with under 35% in the top ten. This sample was included in a study of T-cell reconstitution after alpha-beta-depleted transplantation in children. Whole-study results and caveats: Most T-cell counts and diversity one year after the transplant came from T cells that were newly produced.

The material was PBMCs, obtained before TCRalphabeta/CD19-depleted stem cell transplant. This sequence originates from a girl aged 2 to 9 with aplastic anemia, due to receive a stem cell transplant. V is TRBV11-1 and J is TRBJ2-7, with D maybe TRBD1 (6 bases). For the CDR3, the DNA is TGTGCCAGCAGCATGACAGGTGGGAAAAACGAGCAGTACTTC. It is translated as CASSMTGGKNEQYF.